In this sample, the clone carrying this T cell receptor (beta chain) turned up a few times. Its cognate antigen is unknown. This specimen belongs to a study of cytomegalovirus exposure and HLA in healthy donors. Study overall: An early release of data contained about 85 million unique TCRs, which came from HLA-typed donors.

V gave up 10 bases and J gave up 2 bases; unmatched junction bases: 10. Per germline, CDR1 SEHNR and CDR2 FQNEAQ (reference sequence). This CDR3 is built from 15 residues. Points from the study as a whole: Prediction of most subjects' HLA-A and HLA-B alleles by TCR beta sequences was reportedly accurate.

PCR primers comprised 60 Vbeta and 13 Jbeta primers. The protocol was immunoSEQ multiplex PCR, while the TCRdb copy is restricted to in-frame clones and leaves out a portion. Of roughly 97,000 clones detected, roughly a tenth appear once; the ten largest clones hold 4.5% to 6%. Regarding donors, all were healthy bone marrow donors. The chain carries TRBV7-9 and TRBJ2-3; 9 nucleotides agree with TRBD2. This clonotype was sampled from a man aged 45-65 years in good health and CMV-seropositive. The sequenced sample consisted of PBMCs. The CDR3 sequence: CATSRLADTTDTQYF. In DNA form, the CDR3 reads TGTGCCACCTCTAGACTAGCGGACACCACAGATACGCAGTATTTT.